This TCR beta chain comes out of a study of T cells after yellow fever vaccination. Broader study findings: When the response was secondary, it was weaker but reached its peak faster, day 5 versus 15.

5'RACE template switching produced TCR cDNA carrying a universal primer site and UMIs. TCRdb re-called the 5' RACE reads with MiXCR, one entry per CDR3 protein. The sample lists roughly 500,000 distinct CDR3 sequences, 19% occurring once. This clonotype was observed a handful of times. Its antigen remains unknown. The TCR comes from a man aged 25 to 40 who received the YFV17D yellow fever vaccine. The sequences come from PBMCs, collected 15 days after the yellow fever booster vaccination.

The DNA of the CDR3 is TGTGCCAGCAGACCGGTAGGCAATGAGCAGTTCTTC. Translated: CASRPVGNEQFF. The genes are TRBV11-1 and TRBJ2-1; D gene unclear. V lost 6 bases, J lost 6 bases, and 9 bases lay in between. Germline-derived CDR1 and CDR2 are SGHAT and FQDESV (reference sequence). This CDR3 has 12 amino acids.